This paragraph covers one T cell receptor beta chain sequence. A read error may produce the germline difference seen at one junction end. The length of the CDR3 is 14 residues. Per germline, CDR1 SSHAT and CDR2 FNYEAQ (reference sequence). The data belong to a study of cytomegalovirus exposure and HLA in healthy donors. The study ran its PCR with 60 Vbeta and 13 Jbeta primers. This table comes from immunoSEQ multiplex PCR, and its TCRdb copy is limited to in-frame clones, with some not included. The sample lists 150,000 to 200,000 clones, about 76% seen once, with around 1.5% in the top ten. Sequencing was performed on PBMCs. The sequence derives from a woman aged 50 to 60 in good health and CMV-seronegative. The chain combines TRBV7-7 with TRBJ2-3; 8 bases agree with TRBD2. CDR3 sequence reads: CASSLAGPSDTQYF. Written as DNA, the CDR3 is TGTGCTAGCAGCTTAGCGGGGCCTTCAGATACGCAGTATTTT.